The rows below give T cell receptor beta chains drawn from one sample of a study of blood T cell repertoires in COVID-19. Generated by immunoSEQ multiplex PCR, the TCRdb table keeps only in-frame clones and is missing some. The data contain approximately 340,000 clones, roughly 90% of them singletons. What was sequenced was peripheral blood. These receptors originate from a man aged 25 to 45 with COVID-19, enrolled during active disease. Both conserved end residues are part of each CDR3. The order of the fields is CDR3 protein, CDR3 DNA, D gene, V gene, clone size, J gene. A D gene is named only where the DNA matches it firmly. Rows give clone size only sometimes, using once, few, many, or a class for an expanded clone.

cdr3_aa: CASSLSSAGNYEQYF; cdr3_nt: TGTGCCAGCAGTTTAAGTAGTGCAGGGAACTACGAGCAGTACTTC; d_call: -; v_call: TRBV27; clone_size: -; j_call: TRBJ2-7
cdr3_aa: CASSLPRGVEQYF; cdr3_nt: TGTGCCAGCAGTTTACCCCGGGGTGTCGAGCAGTACTTC; d_call: -; v_call: TRBV28; clone_size: -; j_call: TRBJ2-7
cdr3_aa: CASSRDRGWGEQYF; cdr3_nt: TGTGCCAGCAGTAGGGACAGGGGGTGGGGCGAGCAGTACTTC; d_call: TRBD1; v_call: TRBV27; clone_size: once; j_call: TRBJ2-7
cdr3_aa: CASSPPFRVGNTIYF; cdr3_nt: TGTGCCAGCAGTCCCCCGTTCAGGGTTGGAAACACCATATATTTT; d_call: -; v_call: TRBV7-9; clone_size: -; j_call: TRBJ1-3
cdr3_aa: CASSPTATGAKNIQYF; cdr3_nt: TGTGCCAGCTCACCCACGGCGACAGGAGCCAAAAACATTCAGTACTTC; d_call: -; v_call: TRBV18; clone_size: -; j_call: TRBJ2-4
cdr3_aa: CASSLGLLNEQFF; cdr3_nt: TGTGCCAGCAGCTTAGGACTTCTCAATGAGCAGTTCTTC; d_call: -; v_call: TRBV11-3; clone_size: -; j_call: TRBJ2-1
cdr3_aa: CASSGHPGLGTVEQFF; cdr3_nt: TGTGCCAGCAGTGGCCATCCGGGACTGGGTACTGTTGAGCAGTTCTTC; d_call: -; v_call: TRBV6-1; clone_size: -; j_call: TRBJ2-1
cdr3_aa: CSAGRLEGDTQYF; cdr3_nt: TGCAGCGCGGGGCGACTAGAGGGAGATACGCAGTATTTT; d_call: -; v_call: TRBV29-1; clone_size: -; j_call: TRBJ2-3
cdr3_aa: CASVPRWGLAEQFF; cdr3_nt: TGTGCCAGCGTACCGAGGTGGGGGCTGGCTGAGCAGTTCTTC; d_call: -; v_call: TRBV19; clone_size: -; j_call: TRBJ2-1
cdr3_aa: CASCWGDSSYEQYF; cdr3_nt: TGTGCCAGCTGCTGGGGGGACAGCTCCTACGAGCAGTACTTC; d_call: -; v_call: TRBV7-2; clone_size: -; j_call: TRBJ2-7
cdr3_aa: CASRQGGDSNQPQHF; cdr3_nt: TGCGCCAGTAGACAAGGGGGCGATAGCAATCAGCCCCAGCATTTT; d_call: TRBD1; v_call: TRBV4-1; clone_size: once; j_call: TRBJ1-5
cdr3_aa: CASSLLGQGALGTDTQYF; cdr3_nt: TGTGCCAGCAGCTTACTAGGACAGGGGGCGTTAGGCACAGATACGCAGTATTTT; d_call: TRBD1; v_call: TRBV7-2; clone_size: -; j_call: TRBJ2-3
cdr3_aa: CASSLTFNSPLHF; cdr3_nt: TGCGCCAGCAGCTTAACATTCAATTCACCCCTCCACTTT; d_call: -; v_call: TRBV5-1; clone_size: -; j_call: TRBJ1-6
cdr3_aa: CASSSPEGLATTF; cdr3_nt: TGTGCCAGCAGCTCCCCCGAGGGACTAGCGACTACATTC; d_call: TRBD2; v_call: TRBV7-9; clone_size: -; j_call: TRBJ2-7
cdr3_aa: CASSFARGWATDTQYF; cdr3_nt: TGTGCCAGCAGTTTTGCCCGGGGATGGGCCACAGATACGCAGTATTTT; d_call: -; v_call: TRBV27; clone_size: -; j_call: TRBJ2-3
cdr3_aa: CAWKGVPAGVADTQYF; cdr3_nt: TGTGCCTGGAAAGGGGTCCCGGCAGGGGTAGCGGATACGCAGTATTTT; d_call: -; v_call: TRBV30; clone_size: -; j_call: TRBJ2-3
cdr3_aa: CASSVEGGTEAFF; cdr3_nt: TGTGCCAGCAGCGTAGAAGGGGGCACTGAAGCTTTCTTT; d_call: -; v_call: TRBV9; clone_size: -; j_call: TRBJ1-1
cdr3_aa: CASSSWLAGQDTQYF; cdr3_nt: TGTGCCAGCAGTTCCTGGCTAGCGGGGCAAGATACGCAGTATTTT; d_call: TRBD2; v_call: TRBV6-6; clone_size: -; j_call: TRBJ2-3
cdr3_aa: CASSWSGQEQYF; cdr3_nt: TGTGCCAGCAGTTGGTCAGGGCAAGAGCAGTACTTC; d_call: -; v_call: TRBV6-2/TRBV6-3; clone_size: -; j_call: TRBJ2-7
cdr3_aa: CASSYSTGNYGYTF; cdr3_nt: TGTGCCAGCAGTTACTCCACAGGGAACTATGGCTACACCTTC; d_call: -; v_call: TRBV6-5; clone_size: -; j_call: TRBJ1-2
cdr3_aa: CASSIAPGQGFAYNSPLHF; cdr3_nt: TGTGCCAGTAGTATAGCGCCGGGACAGGGTTTCGCCTATAATTCACCCCTCCACTTT; d_call: TRBD1; v_call: TRBV19; clone_size: -; j_call: TRBJ1-6
cdr3_aa: CASSSVSQGTEQYF; cdr3_nt: TGTGCCAGCAGCTCCGTGAGCCAGGGGACCGAGCAGTACTTC; d_call: -; v_call: TRBV7-2; clone_size: -; j_call: TRBJ2-7
cdr3_aa: CASSAGDRLKETQYF; cdr3_nt: TGTGCCAGCAGCGCTGGGGACAGGCTCAAAGAGACCCAGTACTTC; d_call: TRBD1; v_call: TRBV7-9; clone_size: -; j_call: TRBJ2-5
cdr3_aa: CAWTSGAGRAFF; cdr3_nt: TGTGCCTGGACATCGGGAGCTGGGCGAGCTTTCTTT; d_call: -; v_call: TRBV30; clone_size: -; j_call: TRBJ1-1
cdr3_aa: CASSLDGTGFSSYTF; cdr3_nt: TGCGCCAGCAGCTTGGATGGGACAGGATTTTCCAGCTACACCTTC; d_call: TRBD1; v_call: TRBV5-1; clone_size: -; j_call: TRBJ1-2
cdr3_aa: CASSLASGSRNEQFF; cdr3_nt: TGTGCCAGCAGCTTGGCTAGCGGGAGTCGGAATGAGCAGTTCTTC; d_call: TRBD2; v_call: TRBV5-4; clone_size: -; j_call: TRBJ2-1
cdr3_aa: CAWSPGGSEKLFF; cdr3_nt: TGTGCCTGGAGTCCAGGGGGTAGTGAAAAACTGTTTTTT; d_call: TRBD1; v_call: TRBV30; clone_size: once; j_call: TRBJ1-4
cdr3_aa: CASSLQGAKGYTF; cdr3_nt: TGTGCCAGCAGTCTGCAGGGGGCGAAGGGCTACACCTTC; d_call: TRBD1; v_call: TRBV5-6; clone_size: few; j_call: TRBJ1-2
cdr3_aa: CAISDLTDTQYF; cdr3_nt: TGTGCCATCAGTGATTTAACAGATACGCAGTATTTT; d_call: -; v_call: TRBV10-3; clone_size: -; j_call: TRBJ2-3
cdr3_aa: CASQENRGAFF; cdr3_nt: TGTGCCAGCCAAGAAAACAGGGGCGCTTTCTTT; d_call: TRBD1; v_call: TRBV11-2; clone_size: once; j_call: TRBJ1-1
cdr3_aa: CASSQDWELAGGTGELFF; cdr3_nt: TGTGCCAGCAGCCAAGATTGGGAGCTAGCGGGAGGCACCGGGGAGCTGTTTTTT; d_call: TRBD2; v_call: TRBV3-1/TRBV3-2; clone_size: -; j_call: TRBJ2-2
cdr3_aa: CASSLGTEYEQYF; cdr3_nt: TGTGCCAGCAGCTTAGGGACAGAATACGAGCAGTACTTC; d_call: -; v_call: TRBV11-2; clone_size: -; j_call: TRBJ2-7
cdr3_aa: CATSRGGDRVYNSPLHF; cdr3_nt: TGTGCCACCAGCAGAGGGGGGGACAGGGTTTACAATTCACCCCTCCACTTT; d_call: TRBD1; v_call: TRBV15; clone_size: -; j_call: TRBJ1-6
cdr3_aa: CATSEHRTGGVGETQYF; cdr3_nt: TGTGCCACCAGTGAACATCGGACAGGGGGCGTCGGAGAGACCCAGTACTTC; d_call: TRBD1; v_call: TRBV24-1; clone_size: -; j_call: TRBJ2-5
cdr3_aa: CATSRTSGTDTQYF; cdr3_nt: TGTGCCACCAGTAGGACTAGCGGCACAGATACACAGTATTTT; d_call: TRBD2; v_call: TRBV24-1; clone_size: -; j_call: TRBJ2-3
cdr3_aa: CASSISAGLAGGIYEQFF; cdr3_nt: TGTGCCAGTAGTATATCCGCGGGACTAGCGGGAGGTATCTATGAGCAGTTCTTC; d_call: TRBD2; v_call: TRBV19; clone_size: -; j_call: TRBJ2-1
cdr3_aa: CASSLGSAGFYEQYF; cdr3_nt: TGTGCCAGCAGCTTAGGGTCAGCGGGTTTCTACGAGCAGTACTTC; d_call: -; v_call: TRBV7-2; clone_size: -; j_call: TRBJ2-7
cdr3_aa: CASSLARGPSSYEQYF; cdr3_nt: TGCGCCAGCAGCTTGGCCAGGGGGCCAAGCTCCTACGAGCAGTACTTC; d_call: TRBD1; v_call: TRBV5-1; clone_size: -; j_call: TRBJ2-7
cdr3_aa: CASSPERVPSGYEKLFF; cdr3_nt: TGTGCCAGCAGCCCCGAGCGGGTTCCCTCGGGATATGAAAAACTGTTTTTT; d_call: -; v_call: TRBV9; clone_size: -; j_call: TRBJ1-4
cdr3_aa: CASSLGRENSGNTIYF; cdr3_nt: TGCGCCAGCAGCTTGGGACGGGAGAACTCTGGAAACACCATATATTTT; d_call: -; v_call: TRBV5-1; clone_size: -; j_call: TRBJ1-3
cdr3_aa: CASSPRLAGYNEQFF; cdr3_nt: TGTGCCAGCAGCCCACGACTTGCGGGGTACAATGAGCAGTTCTTC; d_call: -; v_call: TRBV9; clone_size: -; j_call: TRBJ2-1